The clone carrying this TCR beta chain showed up just a few times. Antigen: not known. In TCRdb, the 5' RACE reads were re-called with MiXCR into one record per CDR3 protein. The sample has about 310,000 distinct CDR3 sequences, more than 20% seen once. Germline CDR1 reads MNHEY; CDR2 reads SVGAGI. The CDR3 covers 13 residues. V was cut by 2 bases and J by 8 bases, with 12 bases left in between. This sample is drawn from a study of CD8 T cells in ankylosing spondylitis. Study findings and constraints: Characteristic, it appeared, of ankylosing spondylitis blood was a TCR beta motif of about eight highly homologous variants. Past studies reported some motif variants in reactive arthritis synovial fluid and blood. Significant enrichment of disease-linked clones was reportedly seen in matched ankylosing spondylitis synovial fluid.

The sequence came from a female donor with ankylosing spondylitis or in good health (not recorded which). The sample comprised blood, either unsorted or a sorted T cell fraction (not recorded which). This chain uses TRBV6-5 with TRBJ1-2; D is unclear. CDR3 in DNA: TGTGCCAGCAGTTACCTGAGGTCGTGGGGCTACACCTTC. This translates into CASSYLRSWGYTF.